These T cell receptor beta chains were read from a single sample in a study of cytomegalovirus exposure and HLA in healthy donors. Sequenced by immunoSEQ multiplex PCR; TCRdb stores in-frame clones only, minus some. The repertoire includes some 120,000 clones, roughly 69% of them detected once, and 8.5% to 9.5% sits in the top ten. The sequencing input was PBMCs. The receptors come from a woman aged 40 to 50 in good health and CMV-seropositive. CDR3s include the opening cysteine and the closing phenylalanine or tryptophan. D genes are given only for firm matches. Expanded clones get a size class; other rows say once, few or many, or leave the size out.

TRBJ2-7	.	15	TRBV11-1	TRBD1	CASSLLTGADYEQYF	TGTGCCAGCAGCCTCCTGACAGGGGCCGACTACGAGCAGTACTTC
TRBJ2-3	few	11	TRBV19	.	CASSWARGLFF	TGTGCCAGTAGTTGGGCACGAGGGCTTTTTTTT
TRBJ2-1	.	13	TRBV15	.	CATSREIRNEQFF	TGTGCCACCAGCAGGGAGATCCGCAATGAGCAGTTCTTC
TRBJ2-5	once	14	TRBV30	.	CAWSVRGRQETQYF	TGTGCCTGGAGTGTACGAGGCCGCCAAGAGACCCAGTACTTC
TRBJ2-7	.	15	TRBV9	.	CASSVATGVQYEQYF	TGTGCCAGCAGCGTAGCTACGGGGGTACAGTACGAGCAGTACTTC
TRBJ2-1	.	16	TRBV19	TRBD2	CASSMYFREGDNEQFF	TGTGCCAGTAGTATGTACTTCCGGGAGGGCGACAATGAGCAGTTCTTC
TRBJ1-4	.	15	TRBV11-1	TRBD1	CASSPRTGVDEKLFF	TGTGCCAGCAGCCCCAGGACAGGGGTGGACGAAAAACTGTTTTTT
TRBJ2-7	.	14	TRBV5-6	.	CASSYRQVSYEQYF	TGTGCCAGCAGCTATCGACAGGTATCCTACGAGCAGTACTTC
TRBJ2-7	.	17	TRBV5-1	TRBD2	CASSLDQREGLGYEQYF	TGCGCCAGCAGCTTGGATCAACGGGAGGGCCTTGGCTACGAGCAGTACTTC
TRBJ2-4	.	13	TRBV4-3	TRBD2	CASSLGTSGSQYF	TGCGCCAGCAGCCTAGGGACTAGCGGGAGTCAGTACTTC
TRBJ1-4	.	14	TRBV6-5	.	CASSYSGGPEKLFF	TGTGCCAGCAGTTACTCAGGGGGACCCGAAAAACTGTTTTTT
TRBJ2-3	.	17	TRBV13	TRBD2	CASSLGTGTSGTDTQYF	TGTGCCAGCAGCTTAGGGACCGGGACTAGCGGAACAGATACGCAGTATTTT
TRBJ1-3	few	15	TRBV5-8	.	CASSRGLFSGNTIYF	TGTGCCAGCAGCCGGGGACTCTTCTCTGGAAACACCATATATTTT
TRBJ1-2	few	15	TRBV5-4	.	CASSSRGQPRPSYTF	TGTGCCAGCAGCTCTCGCGGGCAGCCTCGGCCCAGCTACACCTTC
TRBJ1-5	.	16	TRBV19	TRBD1	CASSIFGTGYNQPQHF	TGTGCCAGTAGTATCTTTGGGACAGGCTACAATCAGCCCCAGCATTTT
TRBJ2-3	.	14	TRBV6-1	TRBD2	CASSLAGGPDTQYF	TGTGCCAGCAGTCTAGCGGGAGGGCCAGATACGCAGTATTTT
TRBJ2-2	.	13	TRBV15	TRBD2	CAIGGTTTGELFF	TGTGCCATCGGGGGGACTACCACCGGGGAGCTGTTTTTT
TRBJ2-3	.	16	TRBV19	TRBD1	CASSRRDRVKTDTQYF	TGTGCCAGTAGCAGAAGAGACAGGGTAAAAACAGATACGCAGTATTTT
TRBJ2-7	few	15	TRBV5-4	.	CASSSRAGSSYEQYF	TGTGCCAGCAGCTCTCGAGCGGGCTCATCCTACGAGCAGTACTTC
TRBJ1-2	.	13	TRBV27	.	CASKLGANYGYTF	TGTGCCAGCAAACTGGGAGCTAACTATGGCTACACCTTC
TRBJ2-1	.	14	TRBV27	.	CASSLAGAQNEQFF	TGTGCCAGCAGCTTGGCGGGGGCGCAGAATGAGCAGTTCTTC
TRBJ2-1	.	15	TRBV19	TRBD2	CASSINAGGLNEQFF	TGTGCCAGTAGTATTAACGCGGGAGGGCTAAATGAGCAGTTCTTC
TRBJ2-3	.	11	TRBV10-3	TRBD1	CATQGADTQYF	TGTGCCACACAGGGGGCAGATACGCAGTATTTT
TRBJ1-1	.	17	TRBV12-5	.	CASGLTTTGTQSAEAFF	TGTGCTAGTGGTTTGACTACCACCGGGACACAATCCGCTGAAGCTTTCTTT
TRBJ2-7	few	16	TRBV27	TRBD1	CASSWGPGQPSYEQYF	TGTGCCAGCAGTTGGGGGCCGGGACAGCCTTCCTACGAGCAGTACTTC
TRBJ2-7	.	15	TRBV19	.	CASSIGAAGSYEQYF	TGTGCCAGTAGTATAGGAGCCGCAGGGTCCTACGAGCAGTACTTC
TRBJ2-2	.	13	TRBV7-3	TRBD1	CASSSDRDGELFF	TGTGCCAGCAGCTCCGACAGGGATGGGGAGCTGTTTTTT
TRBJ2-2	many	14	TRBV4-1	.	CASSQGLVAGELFF	TGCGCCAGCAGCCAAGGACTAGTCGCCGGGGAGCTGTTTTTT
TRBJ2-1	.	12	TRBV5-1	.	CASSLGSNEQFF	TGCGCCAGCAGCTTGGGTAGCAATGAGCAGTTCTTC
TRBJ1-4	.	9	TRBV5-3	.	CVGGEKLFF	TGTGTGGGGGGGGAAAAACTGTTTTTT
TRBJ1-1	.	14	TRBV5-1	TRBD1	CASQGRQGNTEAFF	TGCGCCAGCCAAGGCCGACAGGGAAACACTGAAGCTTTCTTT
TRBJ2-7	.	21	TRBV10-3	TRBD2	CAISHLDGEILSGRPTYEQYF	TGTGCCATCAGCCACCTCGACGGGGAGATACTTAGCGGGAGACCCACCTACGAGCAGTACTTC
TRBJ2-7	.	17	TRBV18	TRBD2	CASSPVGYSGRIHEQYF	TGTGCCAGCTCACCGGTCGGGTATAGCGGGAGAATCCACGAGCAGTACTTC
TRBJ2-3	.	16	TRBV9	TRBD2	CASSPVSAGFSDTQYF	TGTGCCAGCAGCCCCGTCTCAGCGGGATTCTCAGATACGCAGTATTTT
TRBJ2-2	few	19	TRBV7-2	TRBD2	CASSPRTSGRYRHTGELFF	TGTGCCAGCAGCCCCCGGACTAGCGGGAGGTACCGGCACACCGGGGAGCTGTTTTTT
TRBJ2-3	.	14	TRBV7-7	.	CASSSGGPTDTQYF	TGTGCCAGCAGCTCCGGGGGGCCCACAGATACGCAGTATTTT
TRBJ2-4	few	16	TRBV5-1	.	CASSLEGALAKNIQYF	TGCGCCAGCAGCTTGGAAGGGGCTCTAGCCAAAAACATTCAGTACTTC